The 25 T cell receptor beta chains below come from one sample, sequenced in a study of shared clonotypes between healthy human individuals. Selected positively for CCR7 and CD45RO-negative, naive CD8 cells excluded terminally differentiated effector memory CD45RA+ cells. Using immunoSEQ multiplex PCR, the repertoire was profiled, and TCRdb retains in-frame clones only, with some absent. The data contain about 680,000 clones, 92% of them seen just once; the ten biggest clones take up 20% to 25%. The specimen was naive CD8+ T cells sorted from blood. Receptors were obtained from a man in his thirties or forties in good health.

This clone was found once. The rearrangement links TRBV7-6 to TRBJ2-2, with D unresolved. With 4 bases removed from V and 7 bases from J, the gap between germline ends came to 13 bases. The CDR3 is made up of 14 amino acids. Germline V gives CDR1 SGHVS, CDR2 FNYEAQ. CDR3 sequence reads: CASSSSPQHGELFF. Written as DNA, the CDR3 is TGTGCCAGCAGCTCCAGCCCCCAGCACGGGGAGCTGTTTTTT.

To note about this clone: Other DNA variants within this sample encode the same CDR3. The chain recombines TRBV9 with TRBJ1-2; D unclear. Germline CDR1 is SGDLS and CDR2 is YYNGEE. The V end was cut by 0 bases, the J end by 3 bases, with 6 bases between. CDR3 size: 13 residues. The chain's CDR3 is CASSVGGDYGYTF. CDR3 coding DNA: TGTGCCAGCAGCGTAGGAGGAGACTATGGCTACACCTTC.

The gene calls are TRBV15 and TRBJ2-1; 8 bases match TRBD2. The germline gives CDR1 LNHNV, CDR2 YYDKDF (reference sequence). V shed 2 bases and J 2 bases; nucleotides not matched to a gene: 8. The CDR3 totals 17 residues. CDR3 sequence reads: CATSRFLSGNPYNEQFF. As DNA, the CDR3 is TGTGCCACCAGCAGATTCCTTAGCGGGAATCCCTACAATGAGCAGTTCTTC.

This chain links TRBV5-1 with TRBJ2-7, with 10 bases matching TRBD2. CDR3 length: 16 residues. With V trimmed by 0 bases and J by 4 bases, 7 bases remained unmatched. Germline V gene lookup returns CDR1 SGHRS and CDR2 YFSETQ. The CDR3 DNA is TGCGCCAGCAGCTTGGAAGCGGGAGGGCCCAATTACGAGCAGTACTTC. The encoded protein is CASSLEAGGPNYEQYF.

This chain links TRBV27 with TRBJ2-7; D call uncertain. V lost 6 bases and J 3 bases, leaving 9 bases between the germline ends. The CDR3 sequence is 12 residues long. CDR1 is MNHEY, CDR2 SMNVEV, per germline (reference sequence). DNA of the CDR3: TGTGCCAGCAGGGCAGGCTACTACGAGCAGTACTTC. Translation: CASRAGYYEQYF.

The V gene is TRBV6-6, the J gene TRBJ1-5, with D possibly matching TRBD1 (6 bases). Germline V gene sequence: CDR1 MNHNY, CDR2 SVGAGI (reference sequence). V lost 6 bases to trimming and J lost 1 base, with 10 bases between them. The CDR3 totals 14 residues. The CDR3 coding sequence is TGTGCCAGCAGCAGAACAGGGAGCAATCAGCCCCAGCATTTT. The encoded protein is CASSRTGSNQPQHF.

The V and J genes are TRBV28 and TRBJ1-2; TRBD1 agrees at 8 bases. The CDR3 consists of 15 residues. V lost 2 bases, J lost 4 bases, and 6 bases stayed unmatched. Looked up from germline, CDR1 is MDHEN and CDR2 is SYDVKM. CDR3 sequence reads: CASSLMAGGGYGYTF. The CDR3, as DNA: TGTGCCAGCAGTTTAATGGCAGGGGGCGGCTATGGCTACACCTTC.

The chain carries TRBV5-5 and TRBJ2-1; TRBD2 matches 11 bases. In germline, CDR1 is SGHKS, CDR2 YYEKEE (reference sequence). The CDR3 extends over 18 amino acids. V lost 4 bases, J lost 0 bases, and 9 bases stayed unmatched. The CDR3 sequence: CASSGEFSGRASYNEQFF. CDR3 in DNA: TGTGCCAGCAGCGGGGAGTTTAGCGGGAGGGCCTCCTACAATGAGCAGTTCTTC.

The chain employs TRBV7-9 and TRBJ2-3; D may be TRBD1 or TRBD2 (5 bases each). Trimming cost V 4 bases and J 0 bases, with 11 bases left between them. Germline assignment: CDR1 SEHNR and CDR2 FQNEAQ (reference sequence). The CDR3 totals 15 residues. CDR3 region: CASSSRGTSTDTQYF. The DNA of the CDR3 is TGTGCCAGCAGCTCCCGGGGCACTAGCACAGATACGCAGTATTTT.

The chain employs TRBV13 and TRBJ2-3; tentative D call: TRBD1 (5 bases). The CDR3 covers 15 residues. Germline values: CDR1 PRHDT, CDR2 FYEKMQ (reference sequence). V was trimmed by 6 bases and J by 2 bases, leaving 15 bases between them. The CDR3 DNA reads as TGTGCCAGCAGTTTACCCCGACAGCTCACAGATACGCAGTATTTT. Translating gives CASSLPRQLTDTQYF. The full variable domain, with the rest looked up from reference TRBV13 and TRBJ2-3, is AAGVIQSPRHLIKEKRETATLKCYPIPRHDTVYWYQQGPGQDPQFLISFYEKMQSDKGSIPDRFSAQQFSDYHSELNMSSLELGDSALYFCASSLPRQLTDTQYFGPGTRLTVL.

The chain uses TRBV7-9 and TRBJ2-7; 7 positions match TRBD1. Trimming at V came to 6 bases and at J to 2 bases, leaving 4 bases not matched to a gene. Germline V gene data show CDR1 as SEHNR and CDR2 as FQNEAQ (reference sequence). This CDR3 is 13 amino acids long. CDR3 bases: TGTGCCAGCAGTACGGACAGGACCTACGAGCAGTACTTC. It yields the protein CASSTDRTYEQYF.

This clone was counted once. The rearrangement links TRBV6-5 to TRBJ1-1; D gene unclear. The CDR3 covers 11 residues. Germline V gene lookup returns CDR1 MNHEY and CDR2 SVGAGI. Trimming pared 6 bases from V and 0 bases from J, leaving 2 bases between. CDR3 nucleotides: TGTGCCAGCAGAATGAACACTGAAGCTTTCTTT. Residues: CASRMNTEAFF.

J is TRBJ2-1 and V is TRBV7-6, with a weak D call TRBD1 (5 bases). The CDR3 has 14 amino acids. Germline V gives CDR1 SGHVS, CDR2 FNYEAQ. Between the trimmed V and J ends, which lost 5 bases and 7 bases, there was a span of 15 bases. The CDR3, as DNA: TGTGCCAGCAGCCTTAGGCAGGGTAAAAATGAGCAGTTCTTC. This gives the protein CASSLRQGKNEQFF.

This sequence joins TRBV5-6 and TRBJ2-7; 8 bases map to TRBD1. CDR3 length: 13 residues. Unmatched junction bases numbered 4, after V lost 3 bases and J lost 5 bases. CDR1 is SGHDT, CDR2 YYEEEE, per germline. CDR3 bases: TGTGCCAGCAGCTGGACAGGGAGCAACGAGCAGTACTTC. Residues: CASSWTGSNEQYF.

This sequence joins TRBV10-3 and TRBJ1-2, with D unclear. This CDR3 is 11 amino acids long. Germline V lookup: CDR1 ENHRY, CDR2 SYGVKD. Deletions cut 10 bases from V and 8 bases from J, with 14 bases between. The CDR3 DNA is TGTGCCACCAATAATGGACGGGGCTACACCTTC. Protein product: CATNNGRGYTF.

Only one count was recorded for this clone. V and J are TRBV4-1 and TRBJ2-7; D remains ambiguous. CDR1 and CDR2 (germline): MGHRA, YSYEKL. The CDR3 has 14 amino acids. V gave up 3 bases and J gave up 3 bases, with 12 bases separating them. In nucleotides, the CDR3 is TGCGCCAGCAGCCATACGGCGGAGTTCTACGAGCAGTACTTC. It is translated as CASSHTAEFYEQYF.

V is TRBV28 and J is TRBJ2-2; 13 positions agree with TRBD2. Germline CDR1 reads MDHEN; CDR2 reads SYDVKM. The CDR3 covers 15 residues. V was pared by 6 bases and J by 6 bases, with 4 bases of the junction left unmatched. The CDR3 nucleotides are TGTGCCAGCAGAACTAGCGGGAGGGTCGCCGGGGAGCTGTTTTTT. Residues: CASRTSGRVAGELFF.

The genes are TRBV6-5 and TRBJ2-3; the D is unclear. Germline CDR1 MNHEY, CDR2 SVGAGI. V shed 6 bases and J shed 6 bases, with 16 bases lying between them. This CDR3 has 14 amino acids. The CDR3, as DNA: TGTGCCAGCAGCACAGTCGCCCTCGCGGATACGCAGTATTTT. Protein: CASSTVALADTQYF.

This clone has just a few counts. This chain connects TRBV7-9 to TRBJ2-1, with a possible D match to TRBD1 (5 bases). Between the trimmed V and J ends, which lost 6 bases and 5 bases, there was a span of 17 bases. CDR1 and CDR2 (germline): SEHNR, FQNEAQ (reference sequence). The CDR3 length is 15 residues. The CDR3 spells CASSPREGVNNEQFF. CDR3 nucleotides: TGTGCCAGCAGTCCTCGCGAAGGGGTTAACAATGAGCAGTTCTTC. Complete variable domain (other parts from reference TRBV7-9 and TRBJ2-1): DTGVSQNPRHKITKRGQNVTFRCDPISEHNRLYWYRQTLGQGPEFLTYFQNEAQLEKSRLLSDRFSAERPKGSFSTLEIQRTEQGDSAMYLCASSPREGVNNEQFFGPGTRLTVL.

The rearrangement links TRBV6-6 to TRBJ1-1, with D unresolved. Trimming took off 6 bases at V and 1 base at J, with 9 bases between the two ends. CDR1 and CDR2 (germline): MNHNY, SVGAGI (reference sequence). CDR3 length equals 13 residues. The CDR3 spells CASSTGRNTEAFF. The CDR3 nucleotides read TGTGCCAGCAGCACCGGGAGGAACACTGAAGCTTTCTTT.

The chain carries TRBV6-5 and TRBJ1-2; D may be TRBD1 (5 bases). The V and J ends lost 4 bases and 1 base respectively, with 13 bases between them. The CDR3 length is 15 residues. CDR1 is MNHEY and CDR2 is SVGAGI in the germline V gene. The CDR3: CASSWGTSVNYGYTF. CDR3 in DNA: TGTGCCAGCAGTTGGGGCACAAGTGTTAACTATGGCTACACCTTC.

This clone has just one count. V gene TRBV5-4 combines with J gene TRBJ2-1; possible D gene TRBD1, 6 bases. The CDR3 totals 13 residues. Trimming took 3 bases from V and 5 from J, leaving 9 bases between them. CDR1 is SGHNT, CDR2 YYREEE, per germline (reference sequence). The chain's CDR3 is CASSSDSDNEQFF. The DNA of the CDR3 is TGTGCCAGCAGCTCGGACAGCGACAATGAGCAGTTCTTC.

The chain links TRBV7-9 to TRBJ1-5; possibly TRBD1 for D (5 bases). Germline CDR1 is SEHNR and CDR2 is FQNEAQ (reference sequence). This CDR3 region has 14 residues. V lost 5 bases, J lost 5 bases, and 13 bases lay in between. CDR3 sequence reads: CASSAPGWDQPQHF. The CDR3 nucleotides are TGTGCCAGCAGCGCACCAGGGTGGGATCAGCCCCAGCATTTT.

This clone was observed a single time. The chain joins TRBV9 to TRBJ2-5; perhaps TRBD2 as D (5 bases). Deletions cut 4 bases from V and 1 base from J, with 11 bases between. CDR1 and CDR2 from the germline V gene are SGDLS and YYNGEE. This CDR3 region has 14 residues. The CDR3 DNA sequence: TGTGCCAGCAGCTTATCCGGGATCCAAGAGACCCAGTACTTC. It is translated as CASSLSGIQETQYF.

CDR3 DNA sequence: TGTGCCAGCAGTTTAATGCAGGGGGGTCTGGACTATGGCTACACCTTC. Residues: CASSLMQGGLDYGYTF. The chain uses TRBV27 and TRBJ1-2, with 7 bases fitting TRBD1. Per germline, CDR1 MNHEY and CDR2 SMNVEV (reference sequence). V shed 2 bases, J shed 3 bases, and the junction held 9 bases outside the gene matches. The CDR3 extends over 16 amino acids.